These 21 T cell receptor beta chains originate from one sample sequenced in a study of blood T cell repertoires in COVID-19. This table comes from immunoSEQ multiplex PCR, and its TCRdb copy is limited to in-frame clones, with some not included. The sample yields about 110,000 clones, around 74% seen once. Sample: peripheral blood. The receptor source for this set is a woman between 65 and 79 years old with acute or convalescent COVID-19.

A single count supports this clone. V usage is TRBV19 and J usage is TRBJ2-2; no firm D call. The germline CDR1 and CDR2 sequences are LNHDA and SQIVND (reference sequence). The CDR3 runs to 12 residues. The ends were cut back, 7 bases at V and 6 bases at J, with 9 bases in the middle. This CDR3 reads CASTFLPGELFF. The DNA for the CDR3 is TGTGCCAGTACCTTCCTCCCCGGGGAGCTGTTTTTT.

This clone was counted a few times. The rearrangement links TRBV7-9 to TRBJ1-2; D may be TRBD1 (5 bases). V was trimmed by 5 bases and J by 7 bases, leaving 11 bases between them. The CDR3 is 12 amino acids. CDR1 and CDR2 from the germline V gene are SEHNR and FQNEAQ (reference sequence). CDR3 sequence (DNA): TGTGCCAGCAGCCCATTAGGGGTTGGCTACACCTTC. Translated, it gives CASSPLGVGYTF.

The chain combines TRBV24-1 with TRBJ2-1, with a possible D match to TRBD1 (5 bases). The V end was cut by 9 bases, the J end by 9 bases, with 11 bases between. The CDR3 has 11 amino acids. From germline, CDR1 is KGHDR and CDR2 SFDVKD. CDR3 in DNA: TGTGCCACCGCCGATAGGGGTGAGCAGTTCTTC. Its translation is CATADRGEQFF.

The J gene is TRBJ1-1, the V gene TRBV6-5; the D gene is possibly TRBD1 (5 bases). Trimming left V 7 bases short and J 3 bases short, with 15 bases between. The CDR3 spans 14 residues. The germline CDR1 and CDR2 sequences are MNHEY and SVGAGI. The DNA for the CDR3 is TGTGCCAGCACCACCCTCCAGGGTTACACTGAAGCTTTCTTT. Amino acid sequence: CASTTLQGYTEAFF.

This clone turned up a few times. The V gene is TRBV4-2, the J gene TRBJ1-6; 10 bases align to TRBD1. V gave up 3 bases and J gave up 10 bases; unmatched junction bases: 6. In germline, CDR1 is LGHNA, CDR2 YNFKEQ. CDR3 length: 15 residues. For the CDR3, the DNA is TGTGCCAGCAGCCACGACAGGGGGCCGTGGTCACCCCTCCACTTT. This gives the protein CASSHDRGPWSPLHF.

The V gene is TRBV3-1 (or the pseudogene TRBV3-2), the J gene TRBJ2-7; a possible D gene is TRBD1 (7 bases). The V end was cut by 0 bases, the J end by 7 bases, with 22 bases between. CDR3 length equals 17 residues. Germline assignment: CDR1 LGHDT and CDR2 YNNKEL (reference sequence). CDR3 sequence (DNA): TGTGCCAGCAGCCAAGACCCGGGGGACAGACCTACGTATGAGCAGTACTTC. Protein: CASSQDPGDRPTYEQYF.

The chain has TRBV7-8 and TRBJ1-1; no definite D call. This CDR3 is 13 amino acids long. Germline V gene sequence: CDR1 SGHVS, CDR2 FQNEAQ. The V end lost 0 bases, the J end lost 10 bases, and 12 bases lay between the germline ends. The CDR3 region is CASSLAPSAVAFF. CDR3 nucleotide sequence: TGTGCCAGCAGCTTAGCGCCGAGCGCAGTAGCTTTCTTT.

The chain couples TRBV5-5 to TRBJ2-7, with 9 bases identical to TRBD1. There are 15 residues in the CDR3. The trim removed 1 base at V and 3 bases at J, leaving 5 bases unmatched. CDR1 is SGHKS, CDR2 YYEKEE, per germline (reference sequence). CDR3 nucleotide sequence: TGTGCCAGCAGCTTGCAGCGGACAGGGGACTACGAGCAGTACTTC. This translates into CASSLQRTGDYEQYF.

The V gene is TRBV5-4, the J gene TRBJ2-7, with 8 bases lining up with TRBD2. Germline CDR1 SGHNT, CDR2 YYREEE (reference sequence). V lost 6 bases, J lost 6 bases, and 8 bases stayed unmatched. This CDR3 comprises 13 residues. In nucleotides, the CDR3 is TGTGCCAGCACCTTCGGGGGGGCTGGCGAGCAGTACTTC. Amino acids: CASTFGGAGEQYF.

The V and J genes are TRBV6-5 and TRBJ1-1; no definite D call. CDR3 size: 15 residues. V was clipped by 2 bases and J by 1 base, with 11 bases between them. Germline-derived CDR1 and CDR2 are MNHEY and SVGAGI. CDR3 nucleotides: TGTGCCAGCAGTTACCCGGGCCGGGGGAACACTGAAGCTTTCTTT. This sequence encodes CASSYPGRGNTEAFF.

The gene calls are TRBV4-1 and TRBJ2-5; maybe TRBD1 (5 bases). Germline CDR1 MGHRA, CDR2 YSYEKL. Deletions cut 0 bases from V and 1 base from J, with 12 bases between. The CDR3 is 16 amino acids. CDR3 sequence reads: CASSQERGNIQETQYF. Written as DNA, the CDR3 is TGCGCCAGCAGCCAAGAAAGGGGAAATATCCAAGAGACCCAGTACTTC.

The V gene is TRBV27, the J gene TRBJ1-3, with D perhaps matching TRBD1 (6 bases). The V end lost 4 bases, the J end lost 0 bases, and 13 bases lay between the germline ends. The CDR3 consists of 16 residues. Germline CDR1 is MNHEY and CDR2 is SMNVEV (reference sequence). The CDR3 loop reads CASSSFTGTSGNTIYF. CDR3 nucleotide sequence: TGTGCCAGCAGTTCCTTTACAGGGACCTCTGGAAACACCATATATTTT.

This clone came up a few times. The chain combines TRBV28 with TRBJ2-2; TRBD1 agrees at 7 bases. The germline CDR1 and CDR2 sequences are MDHEN and SYDVKM. J was trimmed by 4 bases and V by 6 bases; bases with no gene match: 8. The CDR3 has 15 amino acids. CDR3 in amino acids: CASSSRQGTTGELFF. Written as DNA, the CDR3 is TGTGCCAGCAGCTCCAGACAGGGTACCACCGGGGAGCTGTTTTTT.

In DNA, the CDR3 is TGTGCCAGCTCACCACAGGGGTCCCACGAGCAGTACTTC. This translates into CASSPQGSHEQYF. The chain recombines TRBV18 with TRBJ2-7, with D possibly matching TRBD1 (5 bases). Germline V gene sequence: CDR1 KGHSH, CDR2 LQKENI. The V gene lost 1 base and the J gene lost 5 bases, with 9 bases spanning the gap. CDR3 length: 13 amino acids.

The table lists this clone with a count of one. The CDR3 region is CAISRSGGGGSSYEQYF. In nucleotides, the CDR3 is TGTGCCATCAGTCGATCGGGGGGTGGCGGTAGCTCCTACGAGCAGTACTTC. This sequence joins TRBV10-3 and TRBJ2-7, with 7 bases aligning to TRBD2. The CDR3 has 17 residues. J was trimmed by 0 bases and V by 5 bases; bases with no gene match: 13. Germline V gene sequence: CDR1 ENHRY, CDR2 SYGVKD.

V is TRBV7-9 and J is TRBJ2-1; D is perhaps TRBD2 (7 bases). V lost 4 bases, J lost 4 bases, and 17 bases lay in between. Germline V gene lookup returns CDR1 SEHNR and CDR2 FQNEAQ (reference sequence). The CDR3 is 16 residues long. The CDR3, as DNA: TGTGCCAGCAGCTCCCCCGCGGGGGCTGGGTACAATGAGCAGTTCTTC. Its protein product is CASSSPAGAGYNEQFF.

This clone was seen more than once but under ten times. V and J are TRBV18 and TRBJ2-4; 9 bases line up with TRBD1. The trim removed 5 bases at V and 2 bases at J, leaving 7 bases unmatched. The CDR3 is 16 amino acids. Germline CDR1 is KGHSH and CDR2 is LQKENI. Here the CDR3 DNA reads TGTGCCAGCTCATTAGACAGGGGGACGACCAAAAACATTCAGTACTTC. Translating gives CASSLDRGTTKNIQYF.

The rearrangement uses TRBV4-2 and TRBJ1-2, with a possible D match to TRBD1 (6 bases). Germline loops: CDR1 LGHNA, CDR2 YNFKEQ. The V end lost 1 base, the J end lost 5 bases, and 8 bases lay between the germline ends. This CDR3 has 13 amino acids. The CDR3 DNA sequence: TGTGCCAGCAGCCAAGGACAGGTATATGGCTACACCTTC. Amino acid sequence: CASSQGQVYGYTF.

The genes are TRBV2 and TRBJ1-6; D possibly corresponds to TRBD1 (6 bases). CDR3 size: 14 residues. The V and J ends lost 6 bases and 10 bases respectively, with 16 bases between them. The germline V gene has CDR1 SNHLY and CDR2 FYNNEI. CDR3 residues: CASRETGMESPLHF. As DNA, the CDR3 is TGTGCCAGCAGAGAAACAGGGATGGAATCACCCCTCCACTTT.

This rearrangement joins TRBV6-2 or TRBV6-3 to TRBJ1-2; D is ambiguous. Looked up from germline, CDR1 is MNHEY and CDR2 is SVGEGT. V gave up 2 bases and J gave up 8 bases, with 15 bases separating them. The CDR3 has 14 residues. CDR3 sequence: CASSYPDTRLGYTF. As DNA, the CDR3 is TGTGCCAGCAGTTACCCGGATACCAGGTTGGGCTACACCTTC.

This chain joins TRBV5-1 and TRBJ2-1, with D perhaps matching TRBD1 (5 bases). The CDR3 contains 14 residues. Germline values: CDR1 SGHRS, CDR2 YFSETQ. Trimming took 3 bases from V and 7 from J, leaving 14 bases between them. The CDR3 loop is CASSSDRTVNEQFF. CDR3 DNA sequence: TGCGCCAGCAGCTCAGACAGAACCGTTAATGAGCAGTTCTTC.